The 10 T cell receptor beta chains below come from one sample, sequenced in a study of shared clonotypes between healthy human individuals. The method was immunoSEQ multiplex PCR; TCRdb's version includes in-frame clones alone and lacks a portion of them. Of more than 2 million clones in the sample, about 93% are singletons; the top ten hold about 1.7%. Terminally differentiated effector memory CD45RA+ cells were excluded from the naive CD8 cells, which were CD45RO-negative and positively selected for CCR7. The sequenced sample consisted of naive CD8+ T cells from PBMCs. These receptors were obtained from a man younger than 35 in good health. Some clones in this sample may be carry-over from other donors' samples.

The J gene is TRBJ1-5, the V gene TRBV11-1, with a possible D match to TRBD1 (6 bases). Germline loops: CDR1 SGHAT, CDR2 FQDESV (reference sequence). The CDR3 runs 16 residues. V was cut by 8 bases and J by 4 bases, with 21 bases left in between. CDR3 coding DNA: TGTGCCAGCGGCTCTCGAAACCTTGGGACAAATCAGCCCCAGCATTTT. This codes for CASGSRNLGTNQPQHF.

This clone was seen a handful of times. The CDR3 loop reads CSVLLRERSTEAFF. DNA of the CDR3: TGCAGCGTACTTCTCAGGGAGAGGAGCACTGAAGCTTTCTTT. The V and J genes are TRBV29-1 and TRBJ1-1, with D tentatively TRBD1 (5 bases). Germline values: CDR1 SQVTM, CDR2 ANQGSEA. V was clipped by 6 bases and J by 4 bases, with 18 bases between them. There are 14 residues in the CDR3. The full variable domain, with the rest looked up from reference TRBV29-1 and TRBJ1-1, is SAVISQKPSRDICQRGTSLTIQCQVDSQVTMMFWYRQQPGQSLTLIATANQGSEATYESGFVIDKFPISRPNLTFSTLTVSNMSPEDSSIYLCSVLLRERSTEAFFGQGTRLTVV.

CDR3 coding DNA: TGTGCCAGCAGCGGACTAGCGGGAGTCTACGGGGAGCTGTTTTTT. Amino acids: CASSGLAGVYGELFF. This rearrangement joins TRBV6-1 to TRBJ2-2, with TRBD2 matching over 13 bases. J gave up 7 bases and V 6 bases, and 5 bases lay outside the gene matches. Germline CDR1 MNHNS, CDR2 SASEGT. CDR3 size: 15 residues.

CDR3 nucleotides: TGTGCCAGCAGCTGGGCAGGGGGCCCCGGGGAGCTGTTTTTT. Its protein is CASSWAGGPGELFF. This chain uses TRBV7-6 with TRBJ2-2, with TRBD1 identical over 8 bases. V was pared by 4 bases and J by 6 bases, with 4 bases of the junction left unmatched. The CDR3 totals 14 residues. From germline, CDR1 is SGHVS and CDR2 FNYEAQ.

J is TRBJ2-2 and V is TRBV6-1, with TRBD1 identical over 8 bases. V lost 7 bases, J lost 6 bases, and 7 bases stayed unmatched. Germline loops: CDR1 MNHNS, CDR2 SASEGT. The CDR3 is 14 amino acids. The CDR3 sequence is CASKGTGIAGELFF. As DNA, the CDR3 is TGTGCCAGCAAAGGGACAGGTATCGCCGGGGAGCTGTTTTTT.

The chain has TRBV27 and TRBJ2-7; TRBD1 is a possible D gene (5 bases). The length of the CDR3 is 14 residues. CDR1 is MNHEY and CDR2 is SMNVEV in the germline V gene (reference sequence). Trimming removed 3 bases from V and 5 bases from J, with 14 bases in between. CDR3 amino acids: CASSLGAGWHEQYF. CDR3 sequence (DNA): TGTGCCAGCAGTTTGGGTGCAGGGTGGCACGAGCAGTACTTC.

In regard to this clone: Other DNA sequences in the sample encode the same CDR3. This chain joins TRBV7-9 and TRBJ1-1, with D tentatively TRBD1 (5 bases). Trimming removed 3 bases at V and 1 base at J, with 9 bases between. The CDR3 extends over 14 amino acids. Looked up from germline, CDR1 is SEHNR and CDR2 is FQNEAQ (reference sequence). The CDR3 DNA is TGTGCCAGCAGCTTCGGGACCCAGAACACTGAAGCTTTCTTT. It is translated as CASSFGTQNTEAFF.

This chain uses TRBV7-9 with TRBJ1-1; D is unclear. The V gene lost 4 bases and the J gene lost 0 bases, with 15 bases spanning the gap. CDR3 length: 16 amino acids. The germline V gene encodes CDR1 SEHNR and CDR2 FQNEAQ (reference sequence). For the CDR3, the DNA is TGTGCCAGCAGCTCCCGGGTTGGAGGAATGAACACTGAAGCTTTCTTT. It is translated as CASSSRVGGMNTEAFF.

The table lists this clone with a count of one. This chain uses TRBV11-2 with TRBJ1-6; the D is unclear. This CDR3 has 13 amino acids. CDR1 is SGHAT and CDR2 is FQNNGV in the germline V gene. V was shortened by 5 bases and J by 9 bases, with 11 bases between the two germline ends. The CDR3 spells CASSLGPVSPLHF. The DNA for the CDR3 is TGTGCCAGCAGCCTCGGACCGGTTTCACCCCTCCACTTT.

J is TRBJ2-7 and V is TRBV7-9, with 9 bases lining up with TRBD1. Germline V gene lookup returns CDR1 SEHNR and CDR2 FQNEAQ (reference sequence). V trimming: 1 base; J trimming: 3 bases; junction bases outside the gene matches: 4. The CDR3 totals 15 residues. CDR3 sequence (DNA): TGTGCCAGCAGCTTAGGGACAGGGGCCTACTACGAGCAGTACTTC. It codes for CASSLGTGAYYEQYF.